The 26 T cell receptor beta chains listed next were all sequenced from one sample in a study of T-cell reconstitution after alpha-beta-depleted transplantation in children. Preparing the TCRbeta library involved the use of unique molecular identifiers. TCRdb fed the PCR reads into MiXCR, producing one record per CDR3 protein. The data show roughly 200,000 distinct CDR3 sequences, about 7% seen once. The sample was PBMCs, taken before TCRalphabeta/CD19-depleted stem cell transplant. These receptors all stem from a boy aged 2 to 10 with acute lymphoblastic leukemia, due to receive a stem cell transplant.

This clonotype was seen repeatedly, ten times or more. The V and J genes are TRBV20-1 and TRBJ1-4, with 8 bases lining up with TRBD1. This CDR3 has 13 residues. Germline CDR1 DFQATT, CDR2 SNEGSKA (reference sequence). The J segment lost 5 bases and the V segment lost 3 bases, leaving 2 bases of the junction unmatched. CDR3 nucleotide sequence: TGCAGTGCTAGGACAGGGGCGAATGAAAAACTGTTTTTT. This codes for CSARTGANEKLFF.

The chain is built from TRBV24-1 and TRBJ1-1; D is possibly TRBD1 (6 bases). The germline CDR1 and CDR2 sequences are KGHDR and SFDVKD. This CDR3 is built from 13 residues. The V end lost 10 bases, the J end lost 4 bases, and 15 bases lay between the germline ends. CDR3 in DNA: TGTGCCACTAGATTGGGGGGGGCCACTGAAGCTTTCTTT. This translates into CATRLGGATEAFF.

This clonotype has just a few counts. The CDR3 coding sequence is TGTGCCAGCAGCAAAGAGGGTTGGATAGGGCTCGACCTCTCCGAGCAGTACTTC. Encoded protein: CASSKEGWIGLDLSEQYF. The chain is built from TRBV21-1 and TRBJ2-7; the DNA was not compared with TRBD1, the D call given in the table. TRBV21-1 is assigned pseudogene status. The CDR3 has 18 amino acids.

This clonotype has a count of ten or more. The chain recombines TRBV7-2 with TRBJ2-5; TRBD2 matches 10 bases. Germline trimming cut 5 bases from V and 4 bases from J; bases unmatched to any gene: 10. The CDR3 loop spans 16 amino acids. Germline V gene sequence: CDR1 SGHTA, CDR2 FQGNSA. The CDR3 DNA reads as TGTGCCAGCAGCCAAATTAGCGGGAGGCGAGCAGAGACCCAGTACTTC. Protein: CASSQISGRRAETQYF.

This clonotype was seen repeatedly, ten times or more. The rearrangement links TRBV12-3 or TRBV12-4 to TRBJ2-7; the match to TRBD1 covers 7 bases. CDR3 size: 14 residues. V shed 6 bases and J 3 bases; nucleotides not matched to a gene: 8. CDR3 bases: TGTGCCAGCAGCAGACAGGGTAGTCACTACGAGCAGTACTTC. As protein: CASSRQGSHYEQYF.

This clonotype was found many times. The CDR3 bases are TGCGCCAGCAGCCGGGACAGTGTACGGAACACTGAAGCTTTCTTT. It encodes CASSRDSVRNTEAFF. V and J are TRBV5-1 and TRBJ1-1; 7 bases agree with TRBD1. Germline CDR1 reads SGHRS; CDR2 reads YFSETQ. This CDR3 spans 15 amino acids. The V segment lost 4 bases and the J segment 1 base; nucleotides outside the gene matches: 7.

This clonotype came up many times. The chain is built from TRBV7-3 and TRBJ1-1; D possibly corresponds to TRBD1 (5 bases). The CDR3 has 15 residues. V was pared by 1 base and J by 3 bases, with 12 bases between. CDR1 SGHTA and CDR2 FQGTGA come from the germline V gene. The DNA for the CDR3 is TGTGCCAGCAGCTTAATCGGCAGGGAGGACACTGAAGCTTTCTTT. It codes for CASSLIGREDTEAFF. The full variable domain, completed using reference TRBV7-3 and TRBJ1-1, is GAGVSQTPSNKVTEKGKYVELRCDPISGHTALYWYRQSLGQGPEFLIYFQGTGAADDSGLPNDRFFAVRPEGSVSTLKIQRTERGDSAVYLCASSLIGREDTEAFFGQGTRLTVV.

This clonotype showed up many times. The rearrangement joins TRBV20-1 to TRBJ2-1; a weak D match, TRBD2 (6 bases). V shed 6 bases and J shed 2 bases, with 14 bases lying between them. The CDR3 runs to 14 residues. Germline values: CDR1 DFQATT, CDR2 SNEGSKA (reference sequence). The CDR3 spells CSAKTSRPYNEQFF. The CDR3 region has the DNA TGCAGTGCCAAAACTAGCCGACCCTACAATGAGCAGTTCTTC.

This clonotype was seen at least ten times. The chain employs TRBV7-8 and TRBJ2-1, with a possible D match to TRBD2 (5 bases). Deletions cut 8 bases from V and 6 bases from J, with 11 bases between. The CDR3 has 12 amino acids. The germline gives CDR1 SGHVS, CDR2 FQNEAQ. The CDR3, as DNA: TGTGCCAGCTCGGGGAGTCGCAATGAGCAGTTCTTC. Its translation is CASSGSRNEQFF.

This clonotype has just a few counts. The CDR3 sequence: CASSQFLLDQQYF. The DNA for the CDR3 is TGTGCCAGCAGCCAATTTTTGCTCGACCAGCAGTACTTC. The chain links TRBV14 to TRBJ2-7; D unresolved. Germline lookup yields CDR1 SGHDN and CDR2 FVKESK. V lost 2 bases to trimming and J lost 8 bases, with 13 bases between them. The CDR3 runs to 13 residues.

Comments on this clonotype: This likely comes from a read error, as the CDR3 has no conserved phenylalanine or tryptophan at its end. This sequence joins TRBV28 and TRBJ2-7; no firm D call. CDR3 length: 13 residues. V was shortened by 3 bases and J by 2 bases, with 8 bases between the two germline ends. Germline values: CDR1 MDHEN, CDR2 SYDVKM. The CDR3 region has the DNA TGTGCCAGCAGTTTGTCTCAGGCCTACGAGCAGTACTCC. Translating it yields CASSLSQAYEQYS.

This clonotype came up many times. This chain joins TRBV15 and TRBJ2-5, with D perhaps matching TRBD2 (5 bases). The germline CDR1 and CDR2 sequences are LNHNV and YYDKDF (reference sequence). The CDR3 totals 14 residues. V was shortened by 1 base and J by 5 bases, with 11 bases between the two germline ends. The CDR3 nucleotides read TGTGCCACCAGCAGAGGGGGAGCAGCGGAGACCCAGTACTTC. Translation gives CATSRGGAAETQYF.

The DNA of the CDR3 is TGTGCCAGCAGCGTAGTGAGGGAACAGTCGGTCTCCTACAATGAGCAGTTCTTC. Translated, it gives CASSVVREQSVSYNEQFF. The J gene is TRBJ2-1, the V gene TRBV9; the D gene is possibly TRBD2 (5 bases). V was trimmed by 0 bases and J by 0 bases, leaving 16 bases between them. CDR3 length equals 18 residues. CDR1 is SGDLS and CDR2 is YYNGEE in the germline V gene.

This clonotype was detected only a few times. The chain recombines TRBV7-9 with TRBJ2-5; TRBD2 aligns across 10 bases. Looked up from germline, CDR1 is SEHNR and CDR2 is FQNEAQ (reference sequence). This CDR3 has 15 residues. J was trimmed by 5 bases and V by 8 bases; bases with no gene match: 11. The CDR3 here is CASSFEREGEETQYF. The CDR3 nucleotides are TGTGCCAGCTCCTTCGAGCGGGAGGGCGAGGAGACCCAGTACTTC.

This clonotype was seen ten or more times. The J gene is TRBJ1-6, the V gene TRBV7-8, with D perhaps matching TRBD1 (5 bases). Trimming removed 10 bases from V and 8 bases from J, with 15 bases in between. Germline loops: CDR1 SGHVS, CDR2 FQNEAQ. This CDR3 comprises 13 residues. CDR3 nucleotides: TGTGCCACCCGGTCGGGGCGGGATTCACCCCTCCACTTT. Translation gives CATRSGRDSPLHF.

This rearrangement joins TRBV28 to TRBJ2-3; D tentatively reads TRBD1 or TRBD2 (7 bases each). Germline V gene lookup returns CDR1 MDHEN and CDR2 SYDVKM. The CDR3 has 16 residues. V lost 5 bases and J 2 bases, leaving 17 bases between the germline ends. The CDR3 here is CASSRRGGTDTDTQYF. In DNA form, the CDR3 reads TGTGCCAGCAGTCGCAGGGGGGGGACAGACACAGATACGCAGTATTTT.

This chain joins TRBV28 and TRBJ1-5; no clear D gene. Trimming took off 10 bases at V and 2 bases at J, with 15 bases between the two ends. The CDR3 is made up of 14 amino acids. Germline CDR1 is MDHEN and CDR2 is SYDVKM. This CDR3 is CAIRNWQGNQPQHF. In nucleotides, the CDR3 is TGTGCCATACGGAACTGGCAAGGCAATCAGCCCCAGCATTTT.

This clonotype has a count of ten or more. The chain has TRBV28 and TRBJ1-6; maybe TRBD1 (5 bases). This CDR3 is built from 16 residues. V shed 3 bases and J shed 8 bases, with 17 bases lying between them. CDR1 and CDR2 from the germline V gene are MDHEN and SYDVKM. Written as DNA, the CDR3 is TGTGCCAGCAGTTTCAATACCGGGACCAGGGATTCACCCCTCCACTTT. It encodes CASSFNTGTRDSPLHF. The full variable domain, its missing parts supplied by reference TRBV28 and TRBJ1-6, is DVKVTQSSRYLVKRTGEKVFLECVQDMDHENMFWYRQDPGLGLRLIYFSYDVKMKEKGDIPEGYSVSREKKERFSLILESASTNQTSMYLCASSFNTGTRDSPLHFGNGTRLTVT.

This clonotype was seen only a few times. V is TRBV7-9 and J is TRBJ2-3; D gene unclear. This CDR3 spans 14 amino acids. The germline gives CDR1 SEHNR, CDR2 FQNEAQ (reference sequence). V gave up 1 base and J gave up 4 bases, with 9 bases separating them. The CDR3 region has the DNA TGTGCCAGCAGCTTAGGGCAAGAGGCAGATACGCAGTATTTT. Translation: CASSLGQEADTQYF. Drawing the rest from reference TRBV7-9 and TRBJ2-3, the complete variable domain is DTGVSQNPRHKITKRGQNVTFRCDPISEHNRLYWYRQTLGQGPEFLTYFQNEAQLEKSRLLSDRFSAERPKGSFSTLEIQRTEQGDSAMYLCASSLGQEADTQYFGPGTRLTVL.

In this sample, this clonotype turned up a few times. The rearrangement links TRBV4-2 to TRBJ1-1; 8 positions match TRBD1. CDR1 is LGHNA, CDR2 YNFKEQ, per germline. The length of the CDR3 is 15 residues. Losses at the gene ends were 5 bases for V and 7 bases for J; bases not matched to a gene: 12. This CDR3 reads CASSLKSQGANEAFF. CDR3 DNA sequence: TGTGCCAGCAGCTTAAAATCTCAGGGGGCTAATGAAGCTTTCTTT.

This clonotype was seen many times. The chain couples TRBV6-1 to TRBJ2-2, with a possible D match to TRBD1 (5 bases). The CDR3 is 14 amino acids. Germline V gene data show CDR1 as MNHNS and CDR2 as SASEGT. CDR3 sequence reads: CATVGVVGTGELFF. CDR3 DNA sequence: TGTGCTACCGTAGGGGTGGTTGGCACCGGGGAGCTGTTTTTT.

This clonotype was recorded at least ten times. J is TRBJ2-1 and V is TRBV13, with D maybe TRBD1 (6 bases). This CDR3 spans 15 amino acids. Germline CDR1 PRHDT, CDR2 FYEKMQ (reference sequence). The germline V and J ends were trimmed by 4 bases and 5 bases, with 15 bases remaining between them. CDR3 in amino acids: CASSSRQESHNEQFF. The CDR3 DNA sequence: TGTGCCAGCAGCTCCCGACAGGAATCCCACAATGAGCAGTTCTTC.

This clonotype was counted between two and nine times. The V gene is TRBV28, the J gene TRBJ2-5, with TRBD2 identical over 10 bases. This CDR3 is built from 17 residues. In germline, CDR1 is MDHEN, CDR2 SYDVKM. Trimming removed 5 bases from V and 5 bases from J; junction bases left unmatched: 14. CDR3: CASSARRGAGGPETQYF. CDR3 sequence (DNA): TGTGCCAGCAGTGCCCGCCGGGGAGCGGGAGGGCCGGAGACCCAGTACTTC.

The V call is TRBV28, the J call TRBJ1-1; 7 nucleotides line up with TRBD1. The V and J ends lost 5 bases and 3 bases, in that order; junction bases with no gene match: 12. The germline V gene has CDR1 MDHEN and CDR2 SYDVKM. CDR3 length: 16 residues. CDR3 region: CASSLRQGRWDTEAFF. CDR3 DNA sequence: TGTGCCAGCAGTCTAAGACAGGGACGGTGGGACACTGAAGCTTTCTTT.

Many counts were recorded for this clonotype. This chain uses TRBV20-1 with TRBJ2-7, with TRBD2 as a possible D gene (5 bases). Germline V gene data show CDR1 as DFQATT and CDR2 as SNEGSKA (reference sequence). V was trimmed by 2 bases and J by 3 bases, leaving 17 bases between them. The CDR3 is made up of 15 amino acids. CDR3 region: CSARWGISGDYEQYF. CDR3 nucleotide sequence: TGCAGTGCTAGATGGGGAATCTCCGGGGACTACGAGCAGTACTTC.

The sample holds many counts of this clonotype. V gene TRBV5-1 combines with J gene TRBJ1-1, with TRBD1 identical over 8 bases. This CDR3 contains 15 residues. J gave up 2 bases and V 7 bases, and 10 bases lay outside the gene matches. The V gene's germline CDR1 is SGHRS and CDR2 YFSETQ. The CDR3 reads CASSQLGQGNTEAFF. The DNA for the CDR3 is TGCGCCAGCTCCCAACTCGGACAGGGCAACACTGAAGCTTTCTTT.